The 14 T cell receptor beta chains listed next were all sequenced from one sample in a study of PD-1 blockade in classical Hodgkin lymphoma. Relapse was seen in all patients after autologous stem cell transplantation, and brentuximab vedotin exposure was variable. Clones were read by immunoSEQ multiplex PCR, and TCRdb kept only the in-frame ones, dropping some. The sample lists about 41,000 clones, 76% occurring once. Sample: peripheral blood mononuclear cells (PBMCs), taken at baseline. These receptors all come from a human donor with classical Hodgkin lymphoma.

The genes are TRBV7-8 and TRBJ2-7; no reliable D call. V lost 4 bases to trimming and J lost 5 bases, with 15 bases between them. The length of the CDR3 is 14 residues. CDR1 is SGHVS and CDR2 is FQNEAQ in the germline V gene. The CDR3 sequence is CASSWSLSTHEQYF. CDR3 in DNA: TGTGCCAGCAGCTGGAGCCTATCCACCCACGAGCAGTACTTC.

The chain carries TRBV4-1 and TRBJ1-5; 8 nucleotides align to TRBD1. Germline V gene data show CDR1 as MGHRA and CDR2 as YSYEKL. V dropped 2 bases and J dropped 3; count of bases not matched to a gene: 6. CDR3 length equals 16 residues. The CDR3 here is CASSQLLTGANQPQHF. As DNA, the CDR3 is TGCGCCAGCAGCCAATTATTGACAGGGGCCAATCAGCCCCAGCATTTT.

V and J are TRBV9 and TRBJ2-1, with TRBD2 matching over 14 bases. Germline CDR1 is SGDLS and CDR2 is YYNGEE. The CDR3 has 17 residues. The trim removed 3 bases at V and 7 bases at J, leaving 9 bases unmatched. This CDR3 reads CASSDTLGLAGENEQFF. Here the CDR3 DNA reads TGTGCCAGCAGCGATACATTGGGACTAGCGGGAGAGAATGAGCAGTTCTTC.

The V call is TRBV9, the J call TRBJ2-3; unclear D gene. The CDR3 consists of 15 residues. Germline values: CDR1 SGDLS, CDR2 YYNGEE. V was clipped by 4 bases and J by 1 base, with 13 bases between them. CDR3 protein: CASSSRLVGTDTQYF. CDR3 DNA: TGTGCCAGCAGCAGTAGGTTAGTGGGCACAGATACGCAGTATTTT. The full variable domain, in which reference TRBV9 and TRBJ2-3 provide the parts outside the CDR3, is DSGVTQTPKHLITATGQRVTLRCSPRSGDLSVYWYQQSLDQGLQFLIQYYNGEERAKGNILERFSAQQFPDLHSELNLSSLELGDSALYFCASSSRLVGTDTQYFGPGTRLTVL.

Within the sample, this clone is medium-sized. The chain employs TRBV28 and TRBJ1-5; TRBD1 aligns across 7 bases. CDR3 length equals 15 residues. J was trimmed by 0 bases and V by 8 bases; bases with no gene match: 7. Germline-derived CDR1 and CDR2 are MDHEN and SYDVKM. The CDR3 protein is CASYLRGYSNQPQHF. In DNA form, the CDR3 reads TGTGCCAGCTACCTCAGGGGGTATAGCAATCAGCCCCAGCATTTT.

The genes are TRBV6-4 and TRBJ2-7, with no clear D. Trimming removed 2 bases at V and 4 bases at J, with 12 bases between. The germline gives CDR1 MRHNA, CDR2 SNTAGT. This CDR3 has 14 residues. The CDR3 spells CASSDLVCGYEQYF. For the CDR3, the DNA is TGTGCCAGCAGTGACCTAGTGTGTGGGTACGAGCAGTACTTC.

The table lists this clone with a few counts. J is TRBJ2-7 and V is TRBV4-3; 8 bases agree with TRBD2. The CDR3 covers 15 residues. V was pared by 4 bases and J by 7 bases, with 12 bases of the junction left unmatched. The germline gives CDR1 LGHNA, CDR2 YSLEER. The CDR3 nucleotides are TGCGCCAGCAGCCCGCAGCGGGAGATATCTGGTGAGCAGTACTTC. Translating it yields CASSPQREISGEQYF.

The chain employs TRBV7-2 and TRBJ2-5; D is unclear. Trimming left V 2 bases short and J 4 bases short, with 8 bases between. Per germline, CDR1 SGHTA and CDR2 FQGNSA. The CDR3 totals 13 residues. The CDR3 is CASSLRASETQYF. The CDR3 nucleotides read TGTGCCAGCAGCTTAAGGGCGTCAGAGACCCAGTACTTC.

The CDR3 here is CASSLIGTPSTGELFF. The CDR3 DNA follows: TGTGCCAGCAGCTTAATTGGGACACCCAGCACCGGGGAGCTGTTTTTT. V gene TRBV11-2 combines with J gene TRBJ2-2; tentatively, D is TRBD1 (6 bases). CDR1 SGHAT and CDR2 FQNNGV come from the germline V gene. V lost 2 bases to trimming and J lost 4 bases, with 14 bases between them. There are 16 residues in the CDR3.

The rearrangement uses TRBV19 and TRBJ1-2, with D possibly TRBD1 on 6 matching bases. Trimming shortened V by 4 bases and J by 3 bases, and 15 bases separated the two germline ends. Germline CDR1 LNHDA, CDR2 SQIVND (reference sequence). This CDR3 spans 15 amino acids. The CDR3 sequence is CASSTPSTGYYGYTF. For the CDR3, the DNA is TGTGCCAGTAGTACCCCCTCAACAGGGTACTATGGCTACACCTTC.

This clone was counted a single time. The rearrangement links TRBV6-6 to TRBJ2-1; 10 positions match TRBD2. The CDR3 is made up of 15 amino acids. CDR1 is MNHNY, CDR2 SVGAGI, per germline (reference sequence). V was pared by 6 bases and J by 6 bases, with 8 bases of the junction left unmatched. Here the CDR3 reads CASSDLAGVSNEQFF. As DNA, the CDR3 is TGTGCCAGCAGCGACCTAGCGGGAGTTAGCAATGAGCAGTTCTTC.

J is TRBJ2-5 and V is TRBV6-1; maybe TRBD1 (6 bases). CDR3 size: 13 residues. V lost 4 bases to trimming and J lost 5 bases, with 11 bases between them. Germline-derived CDR1 and CDR2 are MNHNS and SASEGT. CDR3: CASSGQVGETQYF. The CDR3 DNA reads as TGTGCCAGCAGTGGACAGGTCGGGGAGACCCAGTACTTC.

This rearrangement joins TRBV16 to TRBJ1-2; the D is unclear. The CDR3 has 14 residues. The germline V gene has CDR1 KGHSY and CDR2 FQNENV. Trimming removed 1 base from V and 2 bases from J, with 8 bases in between. In nucleotides, the CDR3 is TGTGCCAGCAGCCAATTGTCCTCGAACTATGGCTACACCTTC. Its protein product is CASSQLSSNYGYTF.

The V and J genes are TRBV7-2 and TRBJ2-3; D is uncertain. The germline V and J ends were trimmed by 3 bases and 2 bases, with 9 bases remaining between them. Germline loops: CDR1 SGHTA, CDR2 FQGNSA. This CDR3 spans 14 amino acids. The CDR3: CASSFVLSTDTQYF. The CDR3 DNA reads TGTGCCAGCAGCTTCGTCCTTTCCACAGATACGCAGTATTTT.